Sequencing of this T cell receptor beta chain was carried out in a study of early T cells in non-severe SARS-CoV-2 infection (dated by TCRdb to the early 2020s). Describing the broader study: Because TCR sequencing relied on bulk RNA taken from unsorted whole blood, pairing of alpha and beta chains was not possible.

From a lookup of the germline V gene, CDR1 and CDR2 are MGHRA and YSYEKL. Including cysteine and phenylalanine, the CDR3 has 15 amino acids. Just the 45-base CDR3 DNA is kept, in frame starting at base 1. Receptors were amplified or captured by 5' RACE. TCRdb shows the sequencer as NextSeq 500. Unique molecular identifiers were attached to individual cDNA molecules in the TCR library protocol so that sequencing error and PCR bias could be corrected. Both TCR alpha and beta chains were sequenced, and tight co-correlation was observed between alpha and beta sequence abundances in each sample. The original pipeline was this. Decombinator V4 was used to annotate the V gene, J gene and CDR3 of the TCR sequences. TCRs were defined as expanded if a significant change between any two time points was detected under a Poisson model with p below 0.0001. Abundances of TCRs were expressed as counts per million after normalisation to the total number of TCRs sequenced in each sample. MAIT TCRs were defined by TRAV1-2 paired with TRAJ12, TRAJ20 or TRAJ33, and iNKT TCRs by TRAV10 paired with TRAJ18. VDJdb, accessed 1 November 2021, was searched for CMV, EBV and SARS-CoV-2 annotated TCRs, excluding TCRs annotated for multiple antigens. In TCRdb, the public reads were trimmed at Q25 with fastp and aligned with MiXCR, with productive beta chains retained. Every distinct CDR3 protein forms one entry, paired with its most common genes and DNA. None of the V and J calls come from the authors' own analysis; TCRdb made them. In all, the sample holds some 50,000 distinct CDR3 sequences, and roughly 8.7% of those were seen once. The ten largest clonotypes hold about 3.9% of the sample.

Overall results and qualifications from the work: Matching against VDJdb was skewed toward anti-spike CD8 responses, likely underestimated virus-specific expansions, and missed private and CD4 specificities.

This clonotype was observed many times. The antigen this receptor binds is unknown. One end of the junction does not line up with germline, which may come from a read error. The study was a case-control design nested within a healthcare worker cohort in London, UK, with weekly nasopharyngeal swab PCR tests and blood sampling. Healthcare workers were enrolled in the week of the UK lockdown, from 23 to 31 March 2020, and were followed every week for up to roughly 15 weeks. The receptor comes from an adult who was a healthcare worker with PCR-confirmed SARS-CoV-2 infection or an uninfected control (not recorded which). The sequencing here drew on whole blood, taken at baseline. This receptor chain uses TRBV4-1 and TRBJ1-3; no D gene is confidently identified. The CDR3 region reads CASSEDRFSGNTIYF. The DNA sequence is given as TGCGCCAGCAGCGAAGACCGCTTCTCTGGAAACACCATATATTTT.